Listed below are T cell receptor beta chains from one sample, sequenced in a study. TCRdb re-called the RT-PCR reads with MiXCR, one entry per CDR3 protein. Seen here are almost 700,000 distinct CDR3 sequences, about 14% observed once, and the top ten hold roughly 3.6%. Sequencing used memory CD4+ T cells from blood. These TCRs come from a female donor in good health, serving as a healthy control. Both conserved end residues are part of each CDR3. D genes are given only for firm matches. For some rows the clone size is stated as once, few or many, or as a class when expanded; others skip it.

v_gene	abundance	j_gene	d_gene	CDR3nt	CDR3aa
TRBV12-3/TRBV12-4	few	TRBJ2-5	-	TGTGCCAGCAGTTTAGCTACAGGGTCTCTTGTAGAGACCCAGTACTTC	CASSLATGSLVETQYF
TRBV10-3	few	TRBJ2-6	-	TGTGCCATCAGTGTGGAAGACTCTGGGGCCAACGTCCTGACTTTC	CAISVEDSGANVLTF
TRBV10-2	many	TRBJ2-3	TRBD2	TGCGCCAGCGCCGGGACTAGCGGGCTCCTAACAGATACGCAGTATTTT	CASAGTSGLLTDTQYF
TRBV2	once	TRBJ2-2	TRBD1	TGTGCCAGCAGGGGCGGGACAGGGACCGGGGAGCTGTTTTTT	CASRGGTGTGELFF
TRBV12-3/TRBV12-4	many	TRBJ2-5	-	TGTGCCAGCACCCAGATGGCGGGCGGTGGAGAGACCCAGTACTTC	CASTQMAGGGETQYF
TRBV27	many	TRBJ1-2	TRBD1	TGTGCCAGCAGTCACGACAGGGGCGATGGCTACACCTTC	CASSHDRGDGYTF
TRBV6-2/TRBV6-3	-	TRBJ2-1	TRBD2	TGTGCCAGCAGTTACTCGAGCGGGAGGGCCCTTAAGAATGAGCAGTTCTTC	CASSYSSGRALKNEQFF
TRBV10-3	many	TRBJ2-1	TRBD2	TGTGCCAGCGGGACTAGCGGGGGAGGATACAATGAGCAGTTCTTC	CASGTSGGGYNEQFF
TRBV7-2	-	TRBJ1-5	-	TGTGCCAGCAGCCGCTCCGGGGATGCGGGCGGTCAGCCCCAGCATTTT	CASSRSGDAGGQPQHF
TRBV7-9	many	TRBJ1-1	-	TGTGCCAGCAGCTTAGACGGGGGAGGGTACACTGAAGCTTTCTTT	CASSLDGGGYTEAFF
TRBV11-2	few	TRBJ2-7	-	TGTGCCAGCAGCTTATCTGACACAGCCTACGAGCAGTACTTC	CASSLSDTAYEQYF